The subject of this entry is one T cell receptor (beta chain). In germline, CDR1 is SGHTA, CDR2 FQGNSA. V lost 7 bases and J 8 bases, leaving 17 bases between the germline ends. The CDR3 runs to 14 residues. The data were obtained in a study of blood T cell repertoires in COVID-19. In the study overall: COVID-19 samples collected from the United States, Italy and Spain covered acute and convalescent phases. Nucleic acid was either cDNA or gDNA, and it came from T cells, B-cell-depleted T cells, or PBMCs.

The assay was immunoSEQ multiplex PCR, and TCRdb's table has in-frame clones only and misses some. The sample contains 130,000 to 150,000 clones, 87% of which appear only once. Sequencing input: peripheral blood. The rearrangement uses TRBV7-2 and TRBJ1-4, with D perhaps matching TRBD1 (5 bases). The TCR was taken from a middle-aged man who had recovered from COVID-19. CDR3 in amino acids: CASTLSGAGEKLFF. The DNA of the CDR3 is TGTGCCAGCACCCTTAGTGGGGCAGGAGAAAAACTGTTTTTT.